One and the same sample provided the 27 T cell receptor beta chains below, sequenced in a study of blood T cells in healthy people across ages. Sample-barcoded 5' priming and a J-beta primer mix drove a second PCR of roughly 6 to 12 cycles. TCRdb processed the 5' RACE reads anew with MiXCR; each CDR3 protein has one entry. Of hundreds of thousands of distinct CDR3 sequences in the sample, about 28% were seen once. Sequencing was carried out using blood. The receptors were sampled from a woman aged 80 or older in good health.

CDR3 DNA: TGCAGTGCTAGAGACGGCAGGGGGCTGGAAAAACTGTTTTTT. Amino acids: CSARDGRGLEKLFF. V gene TRBV20-1 combines with J gene TRBJ1-4; TRBD1 aligns across 8 bases. The germline gives CDR1 DFQATT, CDR2 SNEGSKA (reference sequence). The CDR3 consists of 14 residues. The junction had 5 bases not matched to a gene; V was cut back by 0 bases and J by 8 bases.

This clonotype was seen a handful of times. This chain uses TRBV3-1 with TRBJ2-2, with a possible D match to TRBD2 (6 bases). The CDR3 is 13 amino acids. Germline CDR1 LGHDT, CDR2 YNNKEL (reference sequence). V lost 4 bases, J lost 7 bases, and 10 bases lay in between. The CDR3 loop reads CASSPQGGGELFF. CDR3 in DNA: TGTGCCAGCAGCCCTCAGGGAGGCGGGGAGCTGTTTTTT.

The J gene is TRBJ1-2, the V gene TRBV7-3; D may be TRBD1 (5 bases). CDR3 length: 14 residues. The germline V and J ends were trimmed by 5 bases and 6 bases, with 16 bases remaining between them. CDR1 SGHTA and CDR2 FQGTGA come from the germline V gene. CDR3 loop: CASSPGAGYDGYTF. The CDR3 nucleotides read TGTGCCAGCAGCCCCGGGGCGGGGTATGATGGCTACACCTTC. Together with reference TRBV7-3 and TRBJ1-2, the CDR3 gives the full variable domain: GAGVSQTPSNKVTEKGKYVELRCDPISGHTALYWYRQSLGQGPEFLIYFQGTGAADDSGLPNDRFFAVRPEGSVSTLKIQRTERGDSAVYLCASSPGAGYDGYTFGSGTRLTVV.

Only one count was recorded for this clonotype. The chain recombines TRBV15 with TRBJ2-3; D perhaps matches TRBD2 (5 bases). Germline V gene data show CDR1 as LNHNV and CDR2 as YYDKDF (reference sequence). CDR3 length: 15 amino acids. The V end was cut by 8 bases, the J end by 4 bases, with 19 bases between. The CDR3 bases are TGTGCCACCCGTCCCACCGGGCAGGAGGCAGATACGCAGTATTTT. As protein: CATRPTGQEADTQYF.

The chain employs TRBV20-1 and TRBJ2-5; 13 bases fit TRBD2. J gave up 4 bases and V 8 bases, and 7 bases lay outside the gene matches. Germline V lookup: CDR1 DFQATT, CDR2 SNEGSKA (reference sequence). The CDR3 totals 14 residues. This CDR3 is CSQALAGGRETQYF. The CDR3 DNA reads as TGCAGTCAGGCACTAGCGGGAGGGAGAGAGACCCAGTACTTC.

A note on this clonotype: This may be a read error: a much more frequent sequence differs by one nucleotide. The chain uses TRBV7-2 and TRBJ2-1, with 7 positions matching TRBD1. The V segment lost 1 base and the J segment 12 bases; nucleotides outside the gene matches: 0. The germline V gene encodes CDR1 SGHTA and CDR2 FQGNSA. There are 11 residues in the CDR3. CDR3 amino acids: CASSLGDRQFF. CDR3 in DNA: TGTGCCAGCAGCTTAGGGGACAGGCAGTTCTTC.

This clonotype was seen repeatedly, ten times or more. The CDR3 sequence: CSVVRAGANVLTF. The CDR3 DNA follows: TGCAGCGTTGTCAGAGCCGGGGCCAACGTCCTGACTTTC. The gene calls are TRBV29-1 and TRBJ2-6; no firm D call. CDR1 is SQVTM, CDR2 ANQGSEA, per germline. CDR3 length equals 13 residues. The germline V and J ends were trimmed by 4 bases and 4 bases, with 8 bases remaining between them.

Points on this clonotype: At one of its ends the junction is not consistent with the germline gene, which may arise from a read error. The chain links TRBV12-3 or TRBV12-4 to TRBJ2-3; the match to TRBD1 covers 7 bases. The CDR3 runs to 14 residues. CDR3 residues: CASSLRQGDDMQYF. CDR3 in DNA: TGTGCCAGCAGTCTTCGGCAGGGGGACGATATGCAGTATTTT.

There are a few counts of this clonotype. This may stem from a read error, because a much larger clone lies one nucleotide away. The chain couples TRBV2 to TRBJ2-1; D is undetermined. CDR1 and CDR2 from the germline V gene are SNHLY and FYNNEI. This CDR3 is built from 13 residues. CDR3 in amino acids: CASSLSTYNGQFF. For the CDR3, the DNA is TGTGCCAGCAGCCTATCGACCTACAATGGGCAGTTCTTC.

This clonotype occurred a few times. The chain joins TRBV6-2 or TRBV6-3 to TRBJ1-1; a possible D gene is TRBD1 (5 bases). This CDR3 has 13 residues. V dropped 8 bases and J dropped 7 bases, with 17 bases sitting between them. Germline V gives CDR1 MNHEY, CDR2 SVGEGT. The CDR3 region is CASWTFMRGEAFF. The CDR3 DNA reads TGTGCCAGCTGGACCTTTATGAGGGGTGAAGCTTTCTTT.

V is TRBV20-1 and J is TRBJ2-7; 7 bases map to TRBD1. CDR1 DFQATT and CDR2 SNEGSKA come from the germline V gene (reference sequence). J lost 6 bases, V lost 5 bases, and 4 bases had no gene match. The CDR3 runs 11 residues. The CDR3 here is CSAPQGLEQYF. CDR3 nucleotides: TGCAGTGCTCCACAGGGGCTCGAGCAGTACTTC.

The rearrangement joins TRBV2 to TRBJ2-3, with D hard to call. The germline V gene has CDR1 SNHLY and CDR2 FYNNEI. Between the trimmed V and J ends, which lost 9 bases and 8 bases, there was a span of 9 bases. The length of the CDR3 is 10 residues. The CDR3 loop is CASSWTTQYF. The CDR3 DNA reads TGTGCCAGTTCATGGACTACGCAGTATTTT. Supplemented by reference TRBV2 and TRBJ2-3, the full variable domain reads EPEVTQTPSHQVTQMGQEVILRCVPISNHLYFYWYRQILGQKVEFLVSFYNNEISEKSEIFDDQFSVERPDGSNFTLKIRSTKLEDSAMYFCASSWTTQYFGPGTRLTVL.

Ten or more counts support this clonotype. J is TRBJ2-1 and V is TRBV20-1; TRBD1 aligns across 7 bases. Per germline, CDR1 DFQATT and CDR2 SNEGSKA (reference sequence). CDR3 length: 12 amino acids. With 3 bases clipped from V and 7 bases from J, the junction kept 3 bases outside the gene matches. CDR3: CSASETGNEQFF. Here the CDR3 DNA reads TGCAGTGCTAGCGAGACAGGGAATGAGCAGTTCTTC.

This clonotype was seen many times. The chain combines TRBV12-3 or TRBV12-4 with TRBJ2-4; 8 bases agree with TRBD2. V lost 7 bases, J lost 6 bases, and 5 bases stayed unmatched. The CDR3 loop spans 13 amino acids. The CDR3 here is CASTRGGRNIQYF. DNA of the CDR3: TGTGCCAGCACACGGGGGGGCCGAAACATTCAGTACTTC.

In this sample, this clonotype turned up a few times. A clone one base away is much larger, so this may be a read error. The V and J genes are TRBV12-3 or TRBV12-4 and TRBJ2-3; TRBD2 matches 8 bases. The CDR3 contains 16 residues. CDR3 in amino acids: CASSLATSGSTDAQYF. CDR3 nucleotides: TGTGCCAGCAGTTTAGCCACTAGCGGTAGCACAGATGCGCAGTATTTT.

The chain couples TRBV3-1 to TRBJ2-2; maybe TRBD1 (6 bases). V was clipped by 6 bases and J by 6 bases, with 11 bases between them. The CDR3 sequence is 13 residues long. Germline V gene sequence: CDR1 LGHDT, CDR2 YNNKEL (reference sequence). The CDR3 spells CASRSQGSGELFF. CDR3 coding DNA: TGTGCCAGCAGATCACAGGGCTCCGGGGAGCTGTTTTTT.

As to this clonotype: A much larger clone sits a single nucleotide away, making a read error possible. V usage is TRBV20-1 and J usage is TRBJ2-3; TRBD2 matches 9 bases. The CDR3 is 16 amino acids. Looked up from germline, CDR1 is DFQATT and CDR2 is SNEGSKA (reference sequence). This CDR3 reads CSAREASGDLTGTQYF. The CDR3 nucleotides are TGCAGTGCTAGAGAGGCTAGCGGGGATCTCACAGGTACGCAGTATTTT.

This chain uses TRBV13 with TRBJ2-7; D ambiguous. The DNA end is a closer match to TRBJ2-5, so the J assignment may be wrong. CDR1 is PRHDT, CDR2 FYEKMQ, per germline (reference sequence). CDR3 size: 15 residues. In nucleotides, the CDR3 is TGTGCCAGCAGCTTGGCAGGACGGGTCCAAGAGACCCAGTACTTC. Protein sequence: CASSLAGRVQETQYF.

This clonotype was found a few times. V is TRBV20-1 and J is TRBJ1-1; D possibly corresponds to TRBD1 (6 bases). The CDR3 has 15 amino acids. Per the germline V gene, CDR1 is DFQATT and CDR2 is SNEGSKA (reference sequence). Trimming removed 4 bases from V and 7 bases from J, with 22 bases in between. The CDR3 coding sequence is TGCAGTGCTACTGGGCGGGGGGCTGTTTCGAATGAAGCTTTCTTT. This sequence encodes CSATGRGAVSNEAFF.

The sample holds a few counts of this clonotype. The CDR3, as DNA: TGTGCCAGCAGCCAATTACAGGGTAAAAGCGCTGAAGCTTTCTTT. It yields the protein CASSQLQGKSAEAFF. The chain uses TRBV16 and TRBJ1-1; possible D gene TRBD1, 6 bases. The CDR3 runs to 15 residues. CDR1 is KGHSY, CDR2 FQNENV, per germline. V was cut by 1 base and J by 6 bases, with 15 bases left in between.

Remarks on this clonotype: This may arise from a read error, as a much more abundant clone is one base away. The V gene is TRBV7-2, the J gene TRBJ1-2; 11 bases line up with TRBD1. The CDR3 covers 18 residues. The germline V gene encodes CDR1 SGHTA and CDR2 FQGNSA. CDR3 loop: CASSLAGTGGIANYGCTF. The CDR3, as DNA: TGTGCCAGCAGCTTAGCGGGGACAGGGGGTATAGCTAACTATGGCTGCACCTTC.

The V and J genes are TRBV12-3 or TRBV12-4 and TRBJ1-4, with 7 bases aligning to TRBD1. V was clipped by 4 bases and J by 8 bases; unmatched bases: 16. This CDR3 spans 17 amino acids. For the CDR3, the DNA is TGTGCCAGCAGTTCCCGGGACAGAGGCCTCTTTAGGGAAAAACTGTTTTTT. It specifies CASSSRDRGLFREKLFF.

In this sample, this clonotype turned up many times. The CDR3 spells CASSTGLNTEAFF. CDR3 coding DNA: TGTGCCAGCTCAACGGGCCTGAACACTGAAGCTTTCTTT. The J gene is TRBJ1-1, the V gene TRBV18; D uncertain. This CDR3 spans 13 amino acids. V lost 5 bases and J lost 0, with 7 bases in between. Germline lookup yields CDR1 KGHSH and CDR2 LQKENI.

This clonotype was recorded a few times. This sequence joins TRBV5-8 and TRBJ2-5; 8 nucleotides line up with TRBD1. Looked up from germline, CDR1 is SGHTS and CDR2 is YDEGEE. Unmatched junction bases numbered 9, after V lost 4 bases and J lost 1 base. The length of the CDR3 is 16 residues. The CDR3 sequence is CASSHGQGRAQETQYF. The CDR3 DNA reads TGTGCCAGCAGCCACGGACAGGGAAGGGCCCAAGAGACCCAGTACTTC.

The chain has TRBV11-2 and TRBJ2-1, with 9 bases fitting TRBD1. J was trimmed by 9 bases and V by 5 bases; bases with no gene match: 14. The CDR3 contains 16 residues. Germline CDR1 and CDR2: SGHAT and FQNNGV. CDR3 loop: CASSNSRDRARSEQFF. CDR3 bases: TGTGCCAGCAGCAATTCCCGGGACAGGGCTAGATCTGAGCAGTTCTTC.

With respect to this clonotype: A much more abundant neighbour one base away suggests this may be a read error. The rearrangement joins TRBV6-2 or TRBV6-3 to TRBJ2-7; weak D call: TRBD1 (5 bases). Trimming stripped 0 bases from V and 9 bases from J, with 9 bases between. Germline CDR1 MNHEY, CDR2 SVGEGT. The CDR3 has 12 residues. The CDR3 DNA sequence: TGTGCCAGCAGTTACTCGGCTAGGGGGCAGTACTTC. This sequence encodes CASSYSARGQYF.

The chain has TRBV4-1 and TRBJ1-1; TRBD1 matches 7 bases. The junction had 7 bases not matched to a gene; V was cut back by 1 base and J by 5 bases. CDR1 is MGHRA, CDR2 YSYEKL, per germline. The CDR3 contains 15 residues. CDR3 region: CASSQGDRDGTEAFF. In DNA, the CDR3 is TGCGCCAGCAGCCAAGGAGACAGGGATGGGACTGAAGCTTTCTTT.